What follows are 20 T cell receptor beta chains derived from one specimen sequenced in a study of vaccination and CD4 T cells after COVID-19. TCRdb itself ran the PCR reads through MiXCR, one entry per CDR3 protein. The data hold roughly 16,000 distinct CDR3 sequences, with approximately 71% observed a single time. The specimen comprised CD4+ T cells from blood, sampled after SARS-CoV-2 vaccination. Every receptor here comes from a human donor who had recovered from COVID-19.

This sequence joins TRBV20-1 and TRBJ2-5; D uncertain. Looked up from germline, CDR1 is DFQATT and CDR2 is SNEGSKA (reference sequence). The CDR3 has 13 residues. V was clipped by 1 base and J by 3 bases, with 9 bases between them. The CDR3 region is CSARGTRKETQYF. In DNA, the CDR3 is TGCAGTGCTAGAGGGACGAGAAAAGAGACCCAGTACTTC.

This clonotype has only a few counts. CDR3 sequence reads: CSARPGTGSEKLFF. The CDR3 DNA sequence: TGCAGTGCTAGACCCGGCACAGGTAGTGAAAAACTGTTTTTT. The chain uses TRBV20-1 and TRBJ1-4; maybe TRBD1 (5 bases). The V gene's germline CDR1 is DFQATT and CDR2 SNEGSKA (reference sequence). This CDR3 is built from 14 residues. Deletions cut 2 bases from V and 7 bases from J, with 14 bases between.

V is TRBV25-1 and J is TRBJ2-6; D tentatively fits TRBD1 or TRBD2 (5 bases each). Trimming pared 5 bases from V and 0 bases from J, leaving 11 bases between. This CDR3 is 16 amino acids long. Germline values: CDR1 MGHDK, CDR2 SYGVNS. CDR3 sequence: CASSPGTNSGANVLTF. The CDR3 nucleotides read TGTGCCAGCAGTCCTGGGACCAACTCTGGGGCCAACGTCCTGACTTTC.

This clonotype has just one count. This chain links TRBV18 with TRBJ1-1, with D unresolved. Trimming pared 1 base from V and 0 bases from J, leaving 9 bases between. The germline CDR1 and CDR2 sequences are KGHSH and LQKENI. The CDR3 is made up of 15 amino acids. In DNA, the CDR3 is TGTGCCAGCTCACCACGTGTACTAATGAACACTGAAGCTTTCTTT. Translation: CASSPRVLMNTEAFF.

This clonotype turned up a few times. Here the CDR3 DNA reads TGTGCCAGCAGTAACCCCCCGGGGGGAGATAGCAATCAGCCCCAGCATTTT. Amino acid sequence: CASSNPPGGDSNQPQHF. The chain employs TRBV6-1 and TRBJ1-5; TRBD1 is a possible D gene (5 bases). Between the trimmed V and J ends, which lost 5 bases and 0 bases, there was a span of 17 bases. Germline V gene lookup returns CDR1 MNHNS and CDR2 SASEGT. This CDR3 spans 17 amino acids.

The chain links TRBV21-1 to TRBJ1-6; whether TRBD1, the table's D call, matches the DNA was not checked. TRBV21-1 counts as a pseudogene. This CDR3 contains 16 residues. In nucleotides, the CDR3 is TGTGCCAGCAGCAAACTAGGGGGCTCCTATAATTCACCCCTCCACTTT. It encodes CASSKLGGSYNSPLHF.

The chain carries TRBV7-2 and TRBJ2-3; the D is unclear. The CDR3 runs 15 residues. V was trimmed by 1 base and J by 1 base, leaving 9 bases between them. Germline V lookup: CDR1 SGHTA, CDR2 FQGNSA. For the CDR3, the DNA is TGTGCCAGCAGCTTAGTTGGGGATGGCACAGATACGCAGTATTTT. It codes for CASSLVGDGTDTQYF.

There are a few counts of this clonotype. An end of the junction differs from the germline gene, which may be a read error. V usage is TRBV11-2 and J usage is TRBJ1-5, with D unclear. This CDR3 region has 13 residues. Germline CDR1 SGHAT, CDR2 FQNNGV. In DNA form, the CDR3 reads TGCGCCAGCAGCCAATCTACAGTTCAGCCCCAGCATTTT. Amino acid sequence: CASSQSTVQPQHF.

The CDR3 coding sequence is TGCAGTGCTAGAGATCTAGGACTCAGCACAGATACGCAGTATTTT. Its translation is CSARDLGLSTDTQYF. This chain connects TRBV20-1 to TRBJ2-3, with D perhaps matching TRBD2 (5 bases). Between the trimmed V and J ends, which lost 0 bases and 0 bases, there was a span of 10 bases. The CDR3 has 15 residues. Germline CDR1 DFQATT, CDR2 SNEGSKA (reference sequence).

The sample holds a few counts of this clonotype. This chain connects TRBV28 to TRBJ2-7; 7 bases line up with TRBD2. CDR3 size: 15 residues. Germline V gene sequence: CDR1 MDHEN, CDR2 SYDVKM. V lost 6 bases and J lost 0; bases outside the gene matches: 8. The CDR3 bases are TGTGCCAGCAGCCCCTCTAGCGGTGGCTCCTACGAGCAGTACTTC. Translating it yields CASSPSSGGSYEQYF.

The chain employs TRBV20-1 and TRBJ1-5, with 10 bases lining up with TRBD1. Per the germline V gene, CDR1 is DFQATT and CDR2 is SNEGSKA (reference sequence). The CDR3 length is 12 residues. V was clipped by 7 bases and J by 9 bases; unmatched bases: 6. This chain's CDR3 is CSVGTGEGPQHF. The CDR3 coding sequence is TGCAGTGTTGGGACAGGGGAGGGGCCCCAGCATTTT.

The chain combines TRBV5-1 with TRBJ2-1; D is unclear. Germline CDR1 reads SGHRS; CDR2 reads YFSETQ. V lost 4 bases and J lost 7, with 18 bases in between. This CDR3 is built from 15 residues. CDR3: CASSASGFSGNEQFF. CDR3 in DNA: TGCGCCAGCAGCGCCTCTGGTTTTTCGGGTAATGAGCAGTTCTTC.

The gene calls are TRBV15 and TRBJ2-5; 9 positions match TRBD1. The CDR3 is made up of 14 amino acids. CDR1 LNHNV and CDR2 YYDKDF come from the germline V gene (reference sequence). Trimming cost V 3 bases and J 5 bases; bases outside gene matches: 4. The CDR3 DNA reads TGTGCCACCAGCAGCTCGACAGGGGGGGAGACCCAGTACTTC. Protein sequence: CATSSSTGGETQYF.

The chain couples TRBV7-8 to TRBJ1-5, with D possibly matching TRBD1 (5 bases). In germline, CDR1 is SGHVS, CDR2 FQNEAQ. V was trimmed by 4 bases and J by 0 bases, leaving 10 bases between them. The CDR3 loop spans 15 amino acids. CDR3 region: CASSYYRFSNQPQHF. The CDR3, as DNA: TGTGCCAGCAGCTACTACAGGTTTAGCAATCAGCCCCAGCATTTT.

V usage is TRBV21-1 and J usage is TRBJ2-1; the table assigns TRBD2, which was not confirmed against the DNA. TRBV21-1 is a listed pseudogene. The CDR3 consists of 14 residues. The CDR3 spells CASNRLAGVNEQFF. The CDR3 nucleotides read TGTGCCAGCAACCGACTAGCGGGAGTCAATGAGCAGTTCTTC.

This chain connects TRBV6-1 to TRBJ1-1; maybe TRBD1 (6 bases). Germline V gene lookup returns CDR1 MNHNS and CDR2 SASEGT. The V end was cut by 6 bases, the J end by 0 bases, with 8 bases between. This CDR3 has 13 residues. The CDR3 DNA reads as TGTGCCAGCAGGGGGGACATGAACACTGAAGCTTTCTTT. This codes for CASRGDMNTEAFF.

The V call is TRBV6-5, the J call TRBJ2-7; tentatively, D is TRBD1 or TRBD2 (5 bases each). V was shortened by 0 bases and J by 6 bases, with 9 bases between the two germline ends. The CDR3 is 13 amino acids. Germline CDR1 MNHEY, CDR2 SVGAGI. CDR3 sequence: CASSYSIGTEQYF. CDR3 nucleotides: TGTGCCAGCAGTTACTCGATTGGGACCGAGCAGTACTTC.

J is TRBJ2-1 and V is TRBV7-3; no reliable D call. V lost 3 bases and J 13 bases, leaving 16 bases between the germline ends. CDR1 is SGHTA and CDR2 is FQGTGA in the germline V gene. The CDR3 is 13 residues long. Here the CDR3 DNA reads TGTGCCAGCAGCTTGAACGCCCCGGGCCAACAGTTCTTC. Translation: CASSLNAPGQQFF.

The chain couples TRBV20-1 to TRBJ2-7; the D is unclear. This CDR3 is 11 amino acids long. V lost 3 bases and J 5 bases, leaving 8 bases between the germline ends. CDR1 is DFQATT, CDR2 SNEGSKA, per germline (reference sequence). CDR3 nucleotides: TGCAGTGCTAGGGCAGACCACGAGCAGTACTTC. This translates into CSARADHEQYF.

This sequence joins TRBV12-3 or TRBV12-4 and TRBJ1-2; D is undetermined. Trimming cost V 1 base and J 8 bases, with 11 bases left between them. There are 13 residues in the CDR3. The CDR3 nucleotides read TGTGCCAGCAGTTTAGGTTATGACGGGGGCTACACCTTC. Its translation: CASSLGYDGGYTF.